This T cell receptor beta chain came from a study of cytomegalovirus exposure and HLA in healthy donors. The study ran its PCR with 60 Vbeta and 13 Jbeta primers. Clones were sequenced by immunoSEQ multiplex PCR, and TCRdb holds only the in-frame ones, with some missing. The table shows fewer than 150,000 clones, with around 77% occurring only once. Healthy individuals who donated bone marrow served as the donors. Remarks on this clone: Its cognate antigen is unknown.

The CDR3 runs 15 residues. The V gene's germline CDR1 is SEHNR and CDR2 FQNEAQ (reference sequence). The V gene end was trimmed by 5 bases and the J gene end by 1 base; junction bases not matched to a gene: 6. Findings and caveats of the study: Later analysis indicated greater clonal expansion among HLA-associated TCR beta chains than among equally common other chains. Many donors carried some public TCRs, although rarity characterized most TCR sequences.

The clonotype comes from a man aged 45-65 years in good health and CMV-seronegative. Sequencing input: PBMCs. The chain links TRBV7-9 to TRBJ2-7, with 9 bases aligning to TRBD1. The CDR3 protein is CASSEPGQGSYEQYF. In DNA form, the CDR3 reads TGTGCCAGCAGCGAACCGGGACAGGGTTCCTACGAGCAGTACTTC.